Listed below are T cell receptor beta chains from one sample, sequenced in a study of blood T cell repertoires in COVID-19. Profiled with immunoSEQ multiplex PCR; TCRdb holds only in-frame clones, not every one. The sample records some 370,000 clones, 83% being singletons. The sample comprised PBMCs or T cells enriched from blood (not recorded which). Receptor source: a woman between 50 and 59 years old who had recovered from COVID-19. The CDR3 runs from the conserved cysteine through the conserved F or W. Fields, in order: J gene, V gene, D gene, clone size, CDR3 protein, CDR3 DNA. D genes are given only for firm matches. Size is omitted from some rows. Given values are once, few, many or a class for expanded clones.

>TRBJ2-1|TRBV6-5|NA|once
CASRLSSYNEQFF
TGTGCCAGCAGGCTGAGCTCCTACAATGAGCAGTTCTTC
>TRBJ2-5|TRBV5-1|NA|NA
CASSKDIPWETQYF
TGCGCCAGCAGCAAGGACATCCCATGGGAGACCCAGTACTTC
>TRBJ1-6|TRBV2|TRBD1|once
CASRQGASNSPLHF
TGTGCCAGCAGACAGGGGGCGTCAAATTCACCCCTCCACTTT
>TRBJ1-2|TRBV20-1|NA|NA
CSAYFADGYTF
TGCAGTGCTTACTTCGCGGATGGCTACACCTTC
>TRBJ2-5|TRBV3-1/TRBV3-2|TRBD1|few
CASSQTVARRQGAQYF
TGTGCCAGCAGCCAAACTGTAGCGCGACGACAGGGGGCCCAGTACTTC
>TRBJ1-2|TRBV11-3|NA|once
CASSPPTRGGYTF
TGTGCCAGCAGCCCCCCGACGAGAGGAGGCTACACCTTC
>TRBJ1-2|TRBV7-2|TRBD1|NA
CASSLVTRTGGYYGYTF
TGTGCCAGCAGCTTAGTTACCCGGACAGGGGGGTACTATGGCTACACCTTC
>TRBJ1-2|TRBV6-2/TRBV6-3|NA|NA
CASSDSQSGGGTPYGYTF
TGTGCCAGCAGTGACTCCCAGTCGGGCGGTGGGACACCCTATGGCTACACCTTC
>TRBJ1-2|TRBV5-4|NA|NA
CASSARGGDGYTF
TGTGCCAGCAGCGCGCGCGGGGGCGATGGCTACACCTTC
>TRBJ2-7|TRBV12-3/TRBV12-4|TRBD1|NA
CASRGQGRYEQYF
TGTGCCAGCAGAGGACAGGGACGCTACGAGCAGTACTTC
>TRBJ1-3|TRBV10-1|NA|few
CASSAEGNTIYF
TGCGCCAGCAGCGCCGAGGGAAACACCATATATTTT
>TRBJ2-7|TRBV19|TRBD2|NA
CASSNRGTSFWYEQYF
TGTGCCAGTAGCAACCGCGGGACTAGCTTTTGGTACGAGCAGTACTTC
>TRBJ1-5|TRBV5-6|NA|NA
CASSGGGGQPQHF
TGTGCCAGCAGCGGCGGTGGGGGGCAGCCCCAGCATTTT
>TRBJ2-7|TRBV9|TRBD2|NA
CASSAGLAANEQYF
TGTGCCAGCAGCGCAGGACTAGCGGCCAACGAGCAGTACTTC
>TRBJ2-3|TRBV6-2/TRBV6-3|NA|NA
CASSAVGDTQYF
TGTGCCAGCAGTGCAGTGGGCGATACGCAGTATTTT
>TRBJ1-1|TRBV7-9|NA|NA
CASSLATLTGNTEAFF
TGTGCCAGCAGCTTAGCGACCCTAACAGGGAACACTGAAGCTTTCTTT
>TRBJ2-1|TRBV14|TRBD2|NA
CASSQRGASGALGNEQFF
TGTGCCAGCAGCCAACGTGGGGCTAGCGGGGCCCTTGGCAATGAGCAGTTCTTC
>TRBJ1-4|TRBV18|NA|NA
CASSPLEVGEKLFF
TGTGCCAGCTCACCACTCGAGGTGGGTGAAAAACTGTTTTTT
>TRBJ2-2|TRBV5-4|TRBD2|NA
CASSSGLANTGELFF
TGTGCCAGCAGCTCAGGACTAGCGAACACCGGGGAGCTGTTTTTT
>TRBJ1-1|TRBV7-2|NA|once
CASNLIRGGEAFF
TGTGCCAGCAACCTTATAAGGGGAGGGGAAGCTTTCTTT
>TRBJ1-6|TRBV6-2/TRBV6-3|TRBD1|NA
CASSDRDRVWSSPLHF
TGTGCCAGCAGTGACCGGGACAGGGTGTGGAGTTCACCCCTCCACTTT
>TRBJ2-2|TRBV7-2|NA|few
CASSPQGGRRTGELFF
TGTGCCAGCAGCCCCCAGGGGGGAAGGCGCACCGGGGAGCTGTTTTTT
>TRBJ1-2|TRBV6-6|NA|NA
CASSQRTDGYTF
TGTGCCAGCAGTCAGCGGACAGATGGCTACACCTTC
>TRBJ1-3|TRBV30|TRBD1|NA
CAWTGGGNTIYF
TGTGCCTGGACAGGGGGCGGAAACACCATATATTTT
>TRBJ1-2|TRBV4-3|TRBD1|NA
CASSQEGTDSYGYTF
TGCGCCAGCAGCCAAGAGGGGACAGATTCCTATGGCTACACCTTC